Shown below are 31 T cell receptor beta chains from a single sample sequenced in a study of shared clonotypes between healthy human individuals. Sequenced by immunoSEQ multiplex PCR; TCRdb stores in-frame clones only, minus some. The table lists around 600,000 clones, about 98% of them singletons. Naivety among CD8 cells was defined by CD45RO negativity and positive CCR7 selection, thereby excluding terminally differentiated effector memory CD45RA+ cells. What was sequenced was naive CD8+ T cells sorted from blood. The receptors shown here come from a man aged 25 to 40 in good health.

The chain has TRBV7-9 and TRBJ2-2, with TRBD2 matching over 9 bases. After removal of 1 base from V and 5 bases from J, the junction contained 5 bases not matched to a gene. The CDR3 loop spans 16 amino acids. The germline V gene has CDR1 SEHNR and CDR2 FQNEAQ (reference sequence). The CDR3 DNA reads as TGTGCCAGCAGCTTAGTCGGGACTAGCAGTACCGGGGAGCTGTTTTTT. It encodes CASSLVGTSSTGELFF.

The CDR3 spells CASSNTRDPPYEQYF. The CDR3 nucleotides read TGCGCCAGCAGTAACACCCGGGACCCCCCCTACGAGCAGTACTTC. This chain uses TRBV5-1 with TRBJ2-7; either TRBD1 or TRBD2 may fit D (5 bases each). In germline, CDR1 is SGHRS, CDR2 YFSETQ. Trimming removed 5 bases from V and 2 bases from J, with 17 bases in between. The CDR3 covers 15 residues.

This chain connects TRBV7-2 to TRBJ2-1; D is ambiguous. The CDR3 runs 17 residues. V shed 1 base and J shed 6 bases, with 19 bases lying between them. Germline lookup yields CDR1 SGHTA and CDR2 FQGNSA. This CDR3 reads CASSLDLGVMSLNEQFF. CDR3 nucleotides: TGTGCCAGCAGCTTAGATCTTGGGGTTATGTCCCTCAATGAGCAGTTCTTC.

The chain is built from TRBV2 and TRBJ1-1; 7 bases are a match to TRBD1. Germline V CDR1 and CDR2: SNHLY, FYNNEI. CDR3 size: 14 residues. V was clipped by 3 bases and J by 8 bases; unmatched bases: 9. CDR3 residues: CASSDRGLQSEAFF. The CDR3 DNA reads TGTGCCAGCAGTGATAGGGGGCTACAGTCCGAAGCTTTCTTT.

This chain uses TRBV4-1 with TRBJ2-4; D gene unclear. V shed 6 bases and J shed 2 bases, with 14 bases lying between them. Germline V gives CDR1 MGHRA, CDR2 YSYEKL. This CDR3 is built from 15 residues. CDR3 sequence reads: CASSNPWPTKNIQYF. CDR3 DNA: TGCGCCAGCAGTAATCCGTGGCCGACCAAAAACATTCAGTACTTC.

The J gene is TRBJ2-7, the V gene TRBV7-3, with D perhaps TRBD2 (5 bases). The germline V gene has CDR1 SGHTA and CDR2 FQGTGA. The CDR3 has 15 amino acids. V lost 0 bases to trimming and J lost 2 bases, with 11 bases between them. The CDR3: CASSLTDAGTYEQYF. The CDR3 DNA reads as TGTGCCAGCAGCTTAACCGACGCGGGTACCTACGAGCAGTACTTC.

The rearrangement links TRBV7-2 to TRBJ2-1; 9 bases line up with TRBD2. Trimming at V came to 2 bases and at J to 8 bases, leaving 7 bases not matched to a gene. Germline values: CDR1 SGHTA, CDR2 FQGNSA. This CDR3 is 15 amino acids long. CDR3: CASSLFGGRDDEQFF. CDR3 in DNA: TGTGCCAGCAGCTTATTCGGCGGGAGGGATGATGAGCAGTTCTTC.

Points on this clone: A read error may account for a junction end that differs from germline. This chain links TRBV7-9 with TRBJ2-1, with a tentative D call TRBD1 (5 bases). The CDR3 spans 12 residues. Germline assignment: CDR1 SEHNR and CDR2 FQNEAQ (reference sequence). The CDR3 reads CASSLETEPVIF. For the CDR3, the DNA is TGTGCCAGCAGCTTGGAGACAGAACCCGTCATCTTC.

CDR3 in amino acids: CASAGQLNTEAFF. In DNA form, the CDR3 reads TGCGCCAGCGCTGGACAGCTGAACACTGAAGCTTTCTTT. This chain joins TRBV10-2 and TRBJ1-1; D is perhaps TRBD1 (6 bases). Deletions cut 8 bases from V and 0 bases from J, with 10 bases between. This CDR3 contains 13 residues. Germline CDR1 is WSHSY and CDR2 is SAAADI.

The CDR3 reads CATSRLDRNEQYF. In DNA form, the CDR3 reads TGTGCCACCAGCAGACTAGACCGGAACGAGCAGTACTTC. The rearrangement joins TRBV15 to TRBJ2-7; D gene unclear. V shed 2 bases and J shed 5 bases, with 10 bases lying between them. Germline CDR1 reads LNHNV; CDR2 reads YYDKDF (reference sequence). This CDR3 spans 13 amino acids.

The CDR3 here is CASSRNRAHVGNEQFF. The CDR3 nucleotides read TGCGCCAGCAGCCGAAACAGGGCTCACGTAGGCAATGAGCAGTTCTTC. The chain is built from TRBV5-1 and TRBJ2-1; D might be TRBD1 (6 bases). Looked up from germline, CDR1 is SGHRS and CDR2 is YFSETQ. V dropped 4 bases and J dropped 6 bases, with 20 bases sitting between them. The CDR3 has 16 residues. The full variable domain, with the rest looked up from reference TRBV5-1 and TRBJ2-1, is KAGVTQTPRYLIKTRGQQVTLSCSPISGHRSVSWYQQTPGQGLQFLFEYFSETQRNKGNFPGRFSGRQFSNSRSEMNVSTLELGDSALYLCASSRNRAHVGNEQFFGPGTRLTVL.

V usage is TRBV30 and J usage is TRBJ2-1, with D hard to call. The CDR3 runs to 13 residues. The germline CDR1 and CDR2 sequences are GTSNPN and SVGIG (reference sequence). Trimming left V 1 base short and J 8 bases short, with 12 bases between. The CDR3 protein is CAWSGEARDEQFF. CDR3 DNA: TGTGCCTGGAGTGGAGAGGCCCGGGATGAGCAGTTCTTC.

The chain combines TRBV11-2 with TRBJ2-1; perhaps D is TRBD1 or TRBD2 (5 bases each). This CDR3 region has 14 residues. CDR1 and CDR2 from the germline V gene are SGHAT and FQNNGV. The V end lost 0 bases, the J end lost 7 bases, and 10 bases lay between the germline ends. The CDR3 bases are TGTGCCAGCAGCTTAGATTATGAGGGGAATGAGCAGTTCTTC. Its protein product is CASSLDYEGNEQFF. The full variable domain, in which reference TRBV11-2 and TRBJ2-1 provide the parts outside the CDR3, is EAGVAQSPRYKIIEKRQSVAFWCNPISGHATLYWYQQILGQGPKLLIQFQNNGVVDDSQLPKDRFSAERLKGVDSTLKIQPAKLEDSAVYLCASSLDYEGNEQFFGPGTRLTVL.

Points on this clone: This CDR3 is also generated by other DNA sequences in the sample. The chain links TRBV25-1 to TRBJ2-3; D ambiguous. Per germline, CDR1 MGHDK and CDR2 SYGVNS. The V gene lost 6 bases and the J gene lost 4 bases, with 2 bases spanning the gap. The CDR3 is 10 residues long. DNA of the CDR3: TGTGCCAGCAGCGCAGATACGCAGTATTTT. Protein product: CASSADTQYF.

This clone is a singleton in its sample. The chain uses TRBV7-9 and TRBJ2-3, with D possibly being TRBD1 or TRBD2 (5 bases each). V was shortened by 4 bases and J by 1 base, with 15 bases between the two germline ends. Germline CDR1 and CDR2: SEHNR and FQNEAQ (reference sequence). The CDR3 is 16 amino acids. The CDR3 nucleotides read TGTGCCAGCAGCTCCCCCCTTCGAGGGGGCACAGATACGCAGTATTTT. This translates into CASSSPLRGGTDTQYF.

The chain combines TRBV29-1 with TRBJ2-7; D gene unclear. Germline values: CDR1 SQVTM, CDR2 ANQGSEA. The CDR3 loop spans 12 amino acids. Between the trimmed V and J ends, which lost 6 bases and 2 bases, there was a span of 11 bases. CDR3 loop: CSVLRAPYEQYF. CDR3 in DNA: TGCAGCGTGCTCCGGGCTCCCTACGAGCAGTACTTC.

CDR3 in amino acids: CANRTGTYEQYF. The DNA for the CDR3 is TGTGCCAACAGGACAGGGACCTACGAGCAGTACTTC. The genes are TRBV21-1 and TRBJ2-7; TRBD1, the table's D call, lacks a check against the DNA. TRBV21-1 is noted as a pseudogene. This CDR3 contains 12 residues.

The chain couples TRBV28 to TRBJ2-1, with D tentatively TRBD1 (6 bases). Germline assignment: CDR1 MDHEN and CDR2 SYDVKM. V shed 4 bases and J shed 6 bases, with 10 bases lying between them. The CDR3 consists of 13 residues. The chain's CDR3 is CASSWGQLNEQFF. In nucleotides, the CDR3 is TGTGCCAGCAGTTGGGGGCAGCTCAATGAGCAGTTCTTC.

This chain connects TRBV11-2 to TRBJ2-7, with 8 bases matching TRBD2. Trimming took 5 bases from V and 0 from J; bases not matched to a gene: 6. This CDR3 has 15 residues. Germline V gene sequence: CDR1 SGHAT, CDR2 FQNNGV. CDR3: CASSPVAGTSYEQYF. In DNA form, the CDR3 reads TGTGCCAGCAGCCCGGTAGCGGGGACCTCCTACGAGCAGTACTTC.

Points on this clone: The identical CDR3 is also encoded by other nucleotide sequences in the sample. V gene TRBV29-1 combines with J gene TRBJ2-7, with TRBD1 matching 9 bases. Losses at the gene ends were 5 bases for V and 1 base for J; bases not matched to a gene: 3. CDR1 and CDR2 from the germline V gene are SQVTM and ANQGSEA. The CDR3 contains 13 residues. CDR3 DNA: TGCAGCGTTTTGGGACAGGGATCCTACGAGCAGTACTTC. It specifies CSVLGQGSYEQYF.

The gene calls are TRBV28 and TRBJ2-7; possible D gene TRBD2, 6 bases. Germline CDR1 MDHEN, CDR2 SYDVKM. The V end was cut by 7 bases, the J end by 3 bases, with 19 bases between. There are 15 residues in the CDR3. The CDR3 DNA reads as TGTGCCAGCAATTGGAGGGGTATTAAGGGCTACGAGCAGTACTTC. Protein product: CASNWRGIKGYEQYF. Full variable domain (rest looked up from reference TRBV28 and TRBJ2-7): DVKVTQSSRYLVKRTGEKVFLECVQDMDHENMFWYRQDPGLGLRLIYFSYDVKMKEKGDIPEGYSVSREKKERFSLILESASTNQTSMYLCASNWRGIKGYEQYFGPGTRLTVT.

The chain links TRBV4-1 to TRBJ2-3, with 8 positions matching TRBD2. This CDR3 is built from 14 residues. Germline CDR1 MGHRA, CDR2 YSYEKL. V lost 1 base, J lost 7 bases, and 4 bases stayed unmatched. The CDR3 here is CASSQGSGGYTQYF. CDR3 sequence (DNA): TGCGCCAGCAGCCAAGGGTCGGGAGGGTATACGCAGTATTTT.

The chain is built from TRBV2 and TRBJ2-2; 9 bases are shared with TRBD2. The CDR3 runs 16 residues. Per the germline V gene, CDR1 is SNHLY and CDR2 is FYNNEI. V lost 3 bases to trimming and J lost 3 bases; unmatched junction nucleotides: 5. This CDR3 reads CASSESTSGDTGELFF. In DNA form, the CDR3 reads TGTGCCAGCAGTGAGTCGACTAGCGGAGACACCGGGGAGCTGTTTTTT. Complete variable domain (other parts from reference TRBV2 and TRBJ2-2): EPEVTQTPSHQVTQMGQEVILRCVPISNHLYFYWYRQILGQKVEFLVSFYNNEISEKSEIFDDQFSVERPDGSNFTLKIRSTKLEDSAMYFCASSESTSGDTGELFFGEGSRLTVL.

The genes are TRBV5-5 and TRBJ1-2; no clear D gene. Trimming took 0 bases from V and 9 from J, leaving 9 bases between them. This CDR3 region has 12 residues. CDR1 and CDR2 from the germline V gene are SGHKS and YYEKEE (reference sequence). In DNA form, the CDR3 reads TGTGCCAGCAGCTTGGTGTACGACAGCTACACCTTC. It yields the protein CASSLVYDSYTF. The whole variable domain, filled in from reference TRBV5-5 and TRBJ1-2, reads DAGVTQSPTHLIKTRGQQVTLRCSPISGHKSVSWYQQVLGQGPQFIFQYYEKEERGRGNFPDRFSARQFPNYSSELNVNALLLGDSALYLCASSLVYDSYTFGSGTRLTVV.

This chain joins TRBV4-1 and TRBJ2-7; 9 bases agree with TRBD2. This CDR3 is 15 amino acids long. Germline loops: CDR1 MGHRA, CDR2 YSYEKL. Trimming took 1 base from V and 6 from J; bases not matched to a gene: 7. The CDR3 loop is CASSQGGLAGSEQYF. The CDR3 DNA reads TGCGCCAGCAGCCAAGGAGGTCTAGCGGGAAGCGAGCAGTACTTC.

This clone was recorded once. Other DNA sequences from this sample encode an identical CDR3 as well. The V gene is TRBV29-1, the J gene TRBJ1-1; a weak D match, TRBD1 (5 bases). The germline V gene encodes CDR1 SQVTM and CDR2 ANQGSEA. V was clipped by 7 bases and J by 0 bases, with 9 bases between them. The CDR3 is 12 residues long. The CDR3 loop reads CSAEGLNTEAFF. The CDR3 nucleotides are TGCAGCGCTGAGGGGTTGAACACTGAAGCTTTCTTT.

This sequence joins TRBV4-1 and TRBJ1-5, with a weak D call TRBD1 (5 bases). Trimming pared 0 bases from V and 3 bases from J, leaving 15 bases between. This CDR3 comprises 17 residues. Germline CDR1 is MGHRA and CDR2 is YSYEKL. As DNA, the CDR3 is TGCGCCAGCAGCCAAGATGGGAAGGGAGGGGACAATCAGCCCCAGCATTTT. This gives the protein CASSQDGKGGDNQPQHF.

This rearrangement joins TRBV7-9 to TRBJ2-3; D ambiguous. The V gene's germline CDR1 is SEHNR and CDR2 FQNEAQ (reference sequence). The CDR3 runs to 12 residues. V was cut by 5 bases and J by 0 bases, with 3 bases left in between. The CDR3 nucleotides read TGTGCCAGCAGCCGTAGCACAGATACGCAGTATTTT. This gives the protein CASSRSTDTQYF.

The chain links TRBV7-9 to TRBJ1-3, with 8 bases lining up with TRBD1. The V segment lost 8 bases and the J segment 2 bases; nucleotides outside the gene matches: 8. There are 15 residues in the CDR3. Germline values: CDR1 SEHNR, CDR2 FQNEAQ (reference sequence). CDR3 residues: CASVSDREPGNTIYF. The CDR3 nucleotides read TGTGCCAGCGTTTCGGACAGGGAACCTGGAAACACCATATATTTT.

In this sample, this clone turned up once. The V call is TRBV6-1, the J call TRBJ2-1; TRBD2 matches at 10 bases. The germline V gene encodes CDR1 MNHNS and CDR2 SASEGT. The trim removed 3 bases at V and 5 bases at J, leaving 7 bases unmatched. This CDR3 is built from 16 residues. The CDR3 region has the DNA TGTGCCAGCAGTGACCGAGCGGGAGGGCCGAACAATGAGCAGTTCTTC. This gives the protein CASSDRAGGPNNEQFF.

This clone was recorded only once. The genes are TRBV7-9 and TRBJ2-5; D unresolved. Germline CDR1 reads SEHNR; CDR2 reads FQNEAQ (reference sequence). The ends were cut back, 6 bases at V and 3 bases at J, with 14 bases in the middle. The CDR3 length is 14 residues. The DNA for the CDR3 is TGTGCCAGCAGTTTTGTAGGAACGGAAGAGACCCAGTACTTC. Translated: CASSFVGTEETQYF.